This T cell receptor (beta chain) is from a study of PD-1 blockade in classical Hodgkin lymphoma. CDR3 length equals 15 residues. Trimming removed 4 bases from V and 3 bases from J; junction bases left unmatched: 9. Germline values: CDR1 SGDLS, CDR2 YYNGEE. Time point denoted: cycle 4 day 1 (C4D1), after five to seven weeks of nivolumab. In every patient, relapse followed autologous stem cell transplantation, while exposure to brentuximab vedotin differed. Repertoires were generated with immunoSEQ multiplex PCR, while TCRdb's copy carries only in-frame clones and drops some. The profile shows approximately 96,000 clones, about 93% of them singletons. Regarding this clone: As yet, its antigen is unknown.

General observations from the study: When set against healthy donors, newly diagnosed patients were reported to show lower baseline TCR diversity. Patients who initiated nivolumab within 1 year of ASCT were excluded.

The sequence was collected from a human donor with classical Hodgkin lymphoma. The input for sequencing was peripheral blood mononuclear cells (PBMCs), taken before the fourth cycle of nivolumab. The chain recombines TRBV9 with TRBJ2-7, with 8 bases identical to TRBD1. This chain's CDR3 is CASSLGQGFYYEQYF. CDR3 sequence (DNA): TGTGCCAGCAGCTTAGGACAGGGATTTTACTACGAGCAGTACTTC.